This T cell receptor (beta chain) was retrieved from a study of beta chain features in type 1 diabetes. cDNA synthesis used the whole RNA isolate, giving expressed TCRB sequences. Using immunoSEQ multiplex PCR, the repertoire was profiled, and TCRdb retains in-frame clones only, with some absent. The sample records 500,000 to 800,000 clones, over 10% being singletons. Broader study findings: VDJ junctions from type 1 diabetes patients carried fewer insertions and larger deletions. Moderate yet significant TCRB CDR3 shortening was seen in Type 1 diabetes patients in all four CD4+ subsets. Whether TCRB rearrangement is influenced by HLA type went unresolved here.

Concerning this clone itself: Its cognate antigen is unknown.

The CDR3 runs 13 residues. Germline CDR1 and CDR2: KGHSH and LQKENI. V was shortened by 2 bases and J by 5 bases, with 9 bases between the two germline ends. Specimen: naive CD4+ T cells from blood. The TCR comes from a man aged 25 to 45 with type 1 diabetes. This sequence joins TRBV18 and TRBJ1-2; TRBD1 is a possible D gene (5 bases). CDR3 amino acids: CASSPAQGYGYTF. CDR3 nucleotide sequence: TGTGCCAGCTCACCAGCCCAGGGATATGGCTACACCTTC. Full variable domain (remainder filled in from reference TRBV18 and TRBJ1-2): NAGVMQNPRHLVRRRGQEARLRCSPMKGHSHVYWYRQLPEEGLKFMVYLQKENIIDESGMPKERFSAEFPKEGPSILRIQQVVRGDSAAYFCASSPAQGYGYTFGSGTRLTVV.